The 17 T cell receptor beta chains below all came from one sample that was sequenced in a study of blood T cell repertoires in COVID-19. This table comes from immunoSEQ multiplex PCR, and its TCRdb copy is limited to in-frame clones, with some not included. The sample shows under 450,000 clones, over 75% of them seen only once. Sequenced sample: PBMCs or T cells enriched from blood (not recorded which). The receptors shown here come from a man younger than 45 who had recovered from COVID-19.

CDR3 region: CASSYWIDRGSPYEQYF. In DNA form, the CDR3 reads TGTGCCAGCAGTTACTGGATAGACAGGGGAAGCCCATACGAGCAGTACTTC. The V gene is TRBV6-2 or TRBV6-3, the J gene TRBJ2-7; 8 nucleotides match TRBD1. This CDR3 spans 17 amino acids. Unmatched junction bases numbered 12, after V lost 1 base and J lost 4 bases. Germline V gene data show CDR1 as MNHEY and CDR2 as SVGEGT.

The rearrangement uses TRBV19 and TRBJ1-5; 8 nucleotides line up with TRBD1. The CDR3 covers 15 residues. In germline, CDR1 is LNHDA, CDR2 SQIVND (reference sequence). Trimming cost V 5 bases and J 7 bases; bases outside gene matches: 10. The CDR3 here is CASSSPDRALQPQHF. The DNA for the CDR3 is TGTGCCAGTAGTTCCCCGGACAGGGCACTGCAGCCCCAGCATTTT.

The chain uses TRBV18 and TRBJ1-2, with D perhaps TRBD1 (6 bases). V gave up 8 bases and J gave up 5 bases, with 15 bases separating them. The CDR3 extends over 13 amino acids. Germline V gene lookup returns CDR1 KGHSH and CDR2 LQKENI. The CDR3 coding sequence is TGTGCCAGCACGTCCAGGGGCCCGTATGGCTACACCTTC. This translates into CASTSRGPYGYTF. The full variable domain, in which reference TRBV18 and TRBJ1-2 provide the parts outside the CDR3, is NAGVMQNPRHLVRRRGQEARLRCSPMKGHSHVYWYRQLPEEGLKFMVYLQKENIIDESGMPKERFSAEFPKEGPSILRIQQVVRGDSAAYFCASTSRGPYGYTFGSGTRLTVV.

The J gene is TRBJ2-2, the V gene TRBV6-5; TRBD1 aligns across 9 bases. With 6 bases clipped from V and 2 bases from J, the junction kept 1 base outside the gene matches. CDR1 and CDR2 (germline): MNHEY, SVGAGI. This CDR3 contains 14 residues. The CDR3 reads CASRQGANTGELFF. CDR3 bases: TGTGCCAGCAGACAGGGGGCCAACACCGGGGAGCTGTTTTTT.

The chain links TRBV4-3 to TRBJ2-1; 7 positions agree with TRBD1. V shed 0 bases and J 5 bases; nucleotides not matched to a gene: 7. The CDR3 totals 16 residues. Germline-derived CDR1 and CDR2 are LGHNA and YSLEER. CDR3 nucleotide sequence: TGCGCCAGCAGCCAAGATAGGGACAGACCGAACAATGAGCAGTTCTTC. Translating it yields CASSQDRDRPNNEQFF.

V usage is TRBV6-2 or TRBV6-3 and J usage is TRBJ2-7, with 10 bases matching TRBD2. Germline CDR1 is MNHEY and CDR2 is SVGEGT. The CDR3 has 18 amino acids. Trimming took 5 bases from V and 4 from J; bases not matched to a gene: 17. As DNA, the CDR3 is TGTGCCAGCAGTAACGCCCTAGCGGGGGATCATCAAAAATACGAGCAGTACTTC. Translation gives CASSNALAGDHQKYEQYF.

This chain uses TRBV10-2 with TRBJ1-5; D is ambiguous. Germline V gives CDR1 WSHSY, CDR2 SAAADI. The V end lost 3 bases, the J end lost 2 bases, and 5 bases lay between the germline ends. The length of the CDR3 is 13 residues. The CDR3 DNA reads TGCGCCAGCAGTGACGGGGGCAATCAGCCCCAGCATTTT. Translated, it gives CASSDGGNQPQHF.

The rearrangement uses TRBV20-1 and TRBJ1-1; D call uncertain. Germline V gene sequence: CDR1 DFQATT, CDR2 SNEGSKA (reference sequence). Trimming pared 3 bases from V and 3 bases from J, leaving 14 bases between. CDR3 length: 14 residues. DNA for the CDR3: TGCAGTGCTAGTATCGCTAGTGGCGACACTGAAGCTTTCTTT. Protein sequence: CSASIASGDTEAFF.

The V and J genes are TRBV3-1 (or the pseudogene TRBV3-2) and TRBJ1-1; possibly TRBD1 for D (5 bases). Trimming stripped 1 base from V and 3 bases from J, with 9 bases between. Germline V gene data show CDR1 as LGHDT and CDR2 as YNNKEL (reference sequence). The CDR3 totals 14 residues. The CDR3 here is CASSQGGGHTEAFF. CDR3 nucleotides: TGTGCCAGCAGCCAAGGGGGGGGACACACTGAAGCTTTCTTT.

The rearrangement links TRBV10-2 to TRBJ2-2; TRBD2 is a possible D gene (6 bases). The CDR3 sequence is 17 residues long. Germline CDR1 reads WSHSY; CDR2 reads SAAADI. Trimming removed 3 bases at V and 6 bases at J, with 20 bases between. The CDR3 DNA is TGCGCCAGCAGTGATCTCTCAGGGACTTCGCCCCCCGGGGAGCTGTTTTTT. Translation gives CASSDLSGTSPPGELFF.

In its sample, this clone was seen once. This chain connects TRBV9 to TRBJ1-4; 7 bases are a match to TRBD1. There are 15 residues in the CDR3. V shed 5 bases and J 6 bases; nucleotides not matched to a gene: 10. Germline V gives CDR1 SGDLS, CDR2 YYNGEE. CDR3 DNA sequence: TGTGCCAGCAGTCAGGAGGGGGCCAGGGATGAAAAACTGTTTTTT. Amino acid sequence: CASSQEGARDEKLFF.

The V call is TRBV7-2, the J call TRBJ2-4; tentatively, D is TRBD2 (6 bases). V shed 5 bases and J shed 0 bases, with 8 bases lying between them. The CDR3 runs 14 residues. Germline V gene lookup returns CDR1 SGHTA and CDR2 FQGNSA. In nucleotides, the CDR3 is TGTGCCAGCAGCGAGGGACTAGCCAAAAACATTCAGTACTTC. Its translation: CASSEGLAKNIQYF.

The rearrangement uses TRBV20-1 and TRBJ1-3; the D gene is possibly TRBD1 (5 bases). CDR1 and CDR2 (germline): DFQATT, SNEGSKA (reference sequence). The CDR3 is 13 amino acids. V was cut by 3 bases and J by 3 bases, with 9 bases left in between. This chain's CDR3 is CSASHRNGNTIYF. For the CDR3, the DNA is TGCAGTGCTAGTCACAGGAATGGAAACACCATATATTTT.

In this sample, this clone turned up once. The V call is TRBV7-2, the J call TRBJ1-2, with 9 bases matching TRBD1. The germline CDR1 and CDR2 sequences are SGHTA and FQGNSA. With V trimmed by 5 bases and J by 5 bases, 9 bases remained unmatched. The CDR3 totals 15 residues. CDR3 DNA: TGTGCCAGCAGCCTACAGGGGGCGGACCTTTATGGCTACACCTTC. Translating it yields CASSLQGADLYGYTF. Together with reference TRBV7-2 and TRBJ1-2, the CDR3 gives the full variable domain: GAGVSQSPSNKVTEKGKDVELRCDPISGHTALYWYRQSLGQGLEFLIYFQGNSAPDKSGLPSDRFSAERTGGSVSTLTIQRTQQEDSAVYLCASSLQGADLYGYTFGSGTRLTVV.

The V gene is TRBV30, the J gene TRBJ1-2, with D hard to call. Germline assignment: CDR1 GTSNPN and CDR2 SVGIG (reference sequence). Trimming stripped 2 bases from V and 0 bases from J, with 7 bases between. The CDR3 runs to 13 residues. CDR3: CAWSLEPNYGYTF. In DNA, the CDR3 is TGTGCCTGGAGTTTGGAGCCTAACTATGGCTACACCTTC.

This chain joins TRBV30 and TRBJ1-3, with D possibly matching TRBD1 (6 bases). This CDR3 contains 16 residues. V lost 3 bases and J lost 4, with 19 bases in between. CDR1 and CDR2 from the germline V gene are GTSNPN and SVGIG (reference sequence). CDR3 region: CAWRETRGPSGNTIYF. CDR3 DNA sequence: TGTGCCTGGAGAGAGACGCGGGGGCCGTCGGGAAACACCATATATTTT.

The rearrangement uses TRBV5-1 and TRBJ2-3, with D possibly TRBD2 on 6 matching bases. CDR1 is SGHRS and CDR2 is YFSETQ in the germline V gene. The CDR3 is made up of 17 amino acids. V was pared by 0 bases and J by 4 bases, with 18 bases between. The CDR3 DNA follows: TGCGCCAGCAGCTTGGGGACTCTCCGAGGAGGGGCAGATACGCAGTATTTT. Its protein product is CASSLGTLRGGADTQYF.